A selection of T cell receptor beta chains follows, all from one sample in a study of T cell responses to AZD1222 COVID-19 vaccine. TCRdb's copy holds only in-frame clones and misses some; the assay was immunoSEQ multiplex PCR. The sample includes around 140,000 clones, approximately 85% of them seen just once. The specimen was peripheral blood, collected 28 days after the second dose of the MenACWY control vaccine. The origin of the receptors is an adult who received the MenACWY meningococcal vaccine as a control. Each CDR3 is given without its conserved first and last residue. The order of the fields is CDR3 protein, V gene, clone size. The size field is filled for only some rows; it gives once, few, many or a size class.

ASSLGPRGVRQETQY,TRBV11-2,.
ASTERAYDNYGYT,TRBV19,.
ASQDLGGPLH,TRBV3-1/TRBV3-2,.
ASTEGVRQPQH,TRBV2,.
ASSFGVQETQY,TRBV7-2,.
ASSKAAFGGDTQY,TRBV9,once
ASSPLAGGPDEQY,TRBV18,.
AWSGIVEDTQY,TRBV30,.
AWRPDGVNTEAF,TRBV30,.
ASSLHRGTYEQY,TRBV6-5,.
ASSPGQFMNTEAF,TRBV27,few
ASSVAGRLWEKLF,TRBV9,.
ASSTGRVRGLERNQPQH,TRBV19,.
ASSALVERSEQY,TRBV9,.
SASTGLAVSYEQY,TRBV20-1,once